This T cell receptor (beta chain) stems from a study of tumor-infiltrating lymphocytes in primary liver carcinoma. From around 18-30 mg of unsorted bulk tissue, DNA and RNA were co-extracted together. The CDR3 totals 15 residues. The V and J ends lost 2 bases and 4 bases, in that order; junction bases with no gene match: 6. Germline V lookup: CDR1 SGHAT, CDR2 FQNNGV. This clonotype was recorded at least ten times. Total RNA (roughly 540 ng) served as template for TCR beta cDNA synthesis primed by a constant-region primer. Employing slightly modified ARM-PCR, three nested multiplex PCR rounds were run, and these gave rise to the TCR beta libraries. TRBV1-TRBV30 forward primers paired with a C-beta reverse primer were used in the first two PCR rounds, which ran approximately 10 cycles each. MiXCR was run by TCRdb on the multiplex PCR reads, yielding one entry per CDR3 protein. Among about 54,000 distinct CDR3 sequences listed, 70% to 85% were seen once.

V is TRBV11-2 and J is TRBJ2-7, with 9 bases matching TRBD1. The sequenced material came from liver tumor tissue from sampling region 2. Stated subset: tumor region T2, inferior pole. The receptor was derived from a man aged 40-50 years with primary liver carcinoma and hepatitis B virus infection. The CDR3 region is CASSLPGQGLYEQYF. The CDR3, as DNA: TGTGCCAGCAGCTTACCGGGACAGGGACTTTACGAGCAGTACTTC.